The 29 T cell receptor beta chains below come from one sample, sequenced in a study of T-cell memory formation after mild COVID-19 (dated by TCRdb to about 2021). Receptor amplification or capture employed 5' RACE. TCRdb records Illumina NovaSeq 6000 as the sequencer. The public reads were run again by TCRdb, first through fastp at Q25 and then through MiXCR, and only productive beta chains were kept. Rows with one shared CDR3 protein collapse into an entry with the most common genes and DNA. The sample yields around 410,000 distinct CDR3 sequences; 20% to 30% were counted once. The ten largest clonotypes hold over 10% of the sample. The sample comprised PBMCs or a T cell subset sorted from them (not recorded which). The receptors were sampled from an adult woman who had mild COVID-19 (a few samples of this study predate the infection). The sample titles of this study are shuffled in the database, so cell type and time point are left out; the donor was told from shared clones.

This clonotype was counted a few times. The rearrangement links TRBV24-1 to TRBJ2-3; 8 bases fit TRBD2. CDR3 length: 16 residues. Trimming at V came to 0 bases and at J to 4 bases, leaving 5 bases not matched to a gene. The V gene's germline CDR1 is KGHDR and CDR2 SFDVKD. CDR3 region: CATSDLQGTSPDTQYF. The CDR3 DNA is TGTGCCACCAGTGATTTGCAAGGGACTAGTCCAGATACGCAGTATTTT.

The CDR3 DNA sequence: TGTGCCAGCAGCTTAGCGCTCGGGGCGGGGGAGCAGTTCTTC. It translates to CASSLALGAGEQFF. The chain has TRBV7-8 and TRBJ2-1; D might be TRBD2 (6 bases). The V gene's germline CDR1 is SGHVS and CDR2 FQNEAQ. Trimming pared 0 bases from V and 10 bases from J, leaving 13 bases between. The CDR3 totals 14 residues.

The chain recombines TRBV19 with TRBJ1-1; tentatively, D is TRBD1 (5 bases). There are 17 residues in the CDR3. With 11 bases removed from V and 5 bases from J, the gap between germline ends came to 30 bases. Germline V gene data show CDR1 as LNHDA and CDR2 as SQIVND (reference sequence). CDR3 region: CASYRFPSGGGGTEAFF. The CDR3 DNA is TGTGCCTCGTACCGATTTCCTTCCGGGGGAGGAGGGACTGAAGCTTTCTTT. Supplemented by reference TRBV19 and TRBJ1-1, the full variable domain reads DGGITQSPKYLFRKEGQNVTLSCEQNLNHDAMYWYRQDPGQGLRLIYYSQIVNDFQKGDIAEGYSVSREKKESFPLTVTSAQKNPTAFYLCASYRFPSGGGGTEAFFGQGTRLTVV.

The CDR3 loop reads CASSKTSGTGELFF. The CDR3, as DNA: TGTGCCAGCAGCAAAACTAGCGGCACCGGGGAGCTGTTTTTT. The chain uses TRBV7-3 and TRBJ2-2; 8 bases are a match to TRBD2. CDR3 size: 14 residues. With 5 bases clipped from V and 4 bases from J, the junction kept 3 bases outside the gene matches. CDR1 and CDR2 from the germline V gene are SGHTA and FQGTGA.

The chain employs TRBV6-1 and TRBJ2-3, with D perhaps matching TRBD2 (6 bases). Germline loops: CDR1 MNHNS, CDR2 SASEGT. The CDR3 spans 15 residues. The V end lost 8 bases, the J end lost 4 bases, and 19 bases lay between the germline ends. DNA for the CDR3: TGTGCCAGCGCTGAGAAAACTAGCCCTCCAGATACGCAGTATTTT. It codes for CASAEKTSPPDTQYF.

The chain joins TRBV28 to TRBJ2-3, with 8 bases aligning to TRBD2. The CDR3 length is 16 residues. CDR1 and CDR2 from the germline V gene are MDHEN and SYDVKM. Trimming cost V 5 bases and J 2 bases; bases outside gene matches: 9. The CDR3 sequence: CASSKIAGMFTDTQYF. DNA for the CDR3: TGTGCCAGCAGTAAGATAGCGGGGATGTTCACAGATACGCAGTATTTT.

The chain combines TRBV11-3 with TRBJ2-2; 7 nucleotides align to TRBD2. Trimming cost V 6 bases and J 4 bases; bases outside gene matches: 8. Germline CDR1 reads SGHNT; CDR2 reads YENEEA. This CDR3 is built from 15 residues. The CDR3 DNA is TGTGCCAGCAGATTAACCGGGACTACCACCGGGGAGCTGTTTTTT. Its translation: CASRLTGTTTGELFF.

This clonotype was seen only once. J is TRBJ2-7 and V is TRBV30, with D unresolved. This CDR3 has 12 amino acids. Germline CDR1 and CDR2: GTSNPN and SVGIG (reference sequence). The V end lost 0 bases, the J end lost 8 bases, and 11 bases lay between the germline ends. The DNA for the CDR3 is TGTGCCTGGAGTGTACGAGGTGAGAAGCAGTACTTC. It codes for CAWSVRGEKQYF.

The chain is built from TRBV4-1 and TRBJ1-1; TRBD1 matches 9 bases. Unmatched junction bases numbered 4, after V lost 0 bases and J lost 5 bases. This CDR3 has 15 residues. Germline assignment: CDR1 MGHRA and CDR2 YSYEKL. The CDR3: CASSQDGQGWTEAFF. CDR3 coding DNA: TGCGCCAGCAGCCAAGATGGACAGGGGTGGACTGAAGCTTTCTTT.

This clonotype has just a few counts. The V and J genes are TRBV20-1 and TRBJ2-7; D may be TRBD1 (6 bases). The CDR3 extends over 15 amino acids. Germline V gives CDR1 DFQATT, CDR2 SNEGSKA (reference sequence). Trimming took 0 bases from V and 3 from J, leaving 15 bases between them. The CDR3 coding sequence is TGCAGTGCTAGAGATAGGGGGACCCTCATCTACGAGCAGTACTTC. It specifies CSARDRGTLIYEQYF.

This clonotype was recorded a few times. The rearrangement joins TRBV4-1 to TRBJ2-1; no firm D call. Between the trimmed V and J ends, which lost 1 base and 8 bases, there was a span of 12 bases. The germline V gene has CDR1 MGHRA and CDR2 YSYEKL. CDR3 length: 14 residues. Written as DNA, the CDR3 is TGCGCCAGCAGCCAAGTTTTAGCAAGCGATGAGCAGTTCTTC. Its protein is CASSQVLASDEQFF.

The chain recombines TRBV19 with TRBJ2-5, with TRBD2 matching 7 bases. Trimming cost V 7 bases and J 2 bases; bases outside gene matches: 10. Germline loops: CDR1 LNHDA, CDR2 SQIVND (reference sequence). The CDR3 has 15 amino acids. In DNA form, the CDR3 reads TGTGCCAGTAAGGAAAGCGGGGTAGGTCAAGAGACCCAGTACTTC. This gives the protein CASKESGVGQETQYF.

V is TRBV7-2 and J is TRBJ2-7; no clear D. CDR1 and CDR2 from the germline V gene are SGHTA and FQGNSA. This CDR3 is built from 14 residues. V was clipped by 1 base and J by 3 bases, with 10 bases between them. The DNA for the CDR3 is TGTGCCAGCAGCTTAGTCCCGACGTACTACGAGCAGTACTTC. This sequence encodes CASSLVPTYYEQYF.

CDR3 in amino acids: CASSQTDSNYGYTF. CDR3 DNA: TGTGCCAGCAGCCAAACCGACAGTAACTATGGCTACACCTTC. This chain uses TRBV11-3 with TRBJ1-2; D is perhaps TRBD1 (5 bases). This CDR3 is built from 14 residues. Trimming took off 5 bases at V and 1 base at J, with 11 bases between the two ends. CDR1 SGHNT and CDR2 YENEEA come from the germline V gene.

This clonotype was picked up a small number of times. V usage is TRBV20-1 and J usage is TRBJ2-1; D call uncertain. The CDR3 runs 15 residues. CDR1 DFQATT and CDR2 SNEGSKA come from the germline V gene (reference sequence). The V and J ends lost 5 bases and 2 bases respectively, with 16 bases between them. CDR3 region: CSAPIVARAYNEQFF. CDR3 bases: TGCAGTGCTCCCATTGTTGCTAGAGCCTACAATGAGCAGTTCTTC.

This clonotype has more than one count but fewer than ten. The chain links TRBV20-1 to TRBJ1-1, with D unclear. Germline V gives CDR1 DFQATT, CDR2 SNEGSKA (reference sequence). Trimming cost V 1 base and J 11 bases, with 14 bases left between them. CDR3 length equals 12 residues. CDR3 nucleotides: TGCAGTGCTAGAGTAGGTGACCCTCCGGCTTTCTTT. It translates to CSARVGDPPAFF.

This clonotype turned up a few times. J is TRBJ2-1 and V is TRBV27, with TRBD2 identical over 9 bases. CDR1 is MNHEY, CDR2 SMNVEV, per germline (reference sequence). V dropped 1 base and J dropped 8; count of bases not matched to a gene: 6. There are 15 residues in the CDR3. CDR3 region: CASSLWSAGGYEQFF. Written as DNA, the CDR3 is TGTGCCAGCAGTTTATGGTCTGCGGGGGGGTATGAGCAGTTCTTC.

The chain is built from TRBV5-5 and TRBJ2-7, with 10 bases matching TRBD2. CDR1 and CDR2 from the germline V gene are SGHKS and YYEKEE (reference sequence). After removal of 5 bases from V and 2 bases from J, the junction contained 7 bases not matched to a gene. The CDR3 contains 15 residues. The CDR3 nucleotides read TGTGCCAGCAGTCAAACTAGCGGGGACCCCTACGAGCAGTACTTC. Protein: CASSQTSGDPYEQYF.

V gene TRBV7-9 combines with J gene TRBJ2-1; 11 nucleotides agree with TRBD2. Germline V lookup: CDR1 SEHNR, CDR2 FQNEAQ (reference sequence). The CDR3 has 18 residues. The J segment lost 0 bases and the V segment lost 1 base, leaving 5 bases of the junction unmatched. CDR3 amino acids: CASSLGWGLAASYNEQFF. The CDR3 DNA reads as TGTGCCAGCAGCTTAGGTTGGGGACTAGCGGCCTCCTACAATGAGCAGTTCTTC.

This clonotype was seen more than once but under ten times. The chain employs TRBV4-2 and TRBJ2-3; 12 nucleotides match TRBD2. The CDR3 contains 24 residues. V was clipped by 4 bases and J by 2 bases; unmatched bases: 28. Germline-derived CDR1 and CDR2 are LGHNA and YNFKEQ. The CDR3: CASSLRTYFPPSGRDPGFTDTQYF. CDR3 sequence (DNA): TGTGCCAGCAGCCTCCGAACCTACTTTCCCCCTAGCGGGAGGGACCCCGGTTTCACAGATACGCAGTATTTT.

The V and J genes are TRBV2 and TRBJ2-7; TRBD2 matches 7 bases. The germline V gene encodes CDR1 SNHLY and CDR2 FYNNEI. Unmatched junction bases numbered 10, after V lost 4 bases and J lost 4 bases. The CDR3 totals 15 residues. In DNA form, the CDR3 reads TGTGCCAGCAGTGTGAGGGGCGGGAGTAGGTACGAGCAGTACTTC. This translates into CASSVRGGSRYEQYF.

The V call is TRBV7-2, the J call TRBJ2-7; D gene uncertain. Looked up from germline, CDR1 is SGHTA and CDR2 is FQGNSA. With 1 base removed from V and 3 bases from J, the gap between germline ends came to 10 bases. The CDR3 contains 14 residues. The CDR3 sequence is CASSLGAQLYEQYF. CDR3 DNA: TGTGCCAGCAGCTTAGGAGCCCAGCTCTACGAGCAGTACTTC.

With regard to this clonotype: Germline and junction disagree at one end, which may indicate a read error. The chain employs TRBV20-1 and TRBJ2-1; 9 bases agree with TRBD2. Germline CDR1 is DFQATT and CDR2 is SNEGSKA (reference sequence). This CDR3 is 15 amino acids long. Here the CDR3 reads CSARAGTSLPNEKFF. The CDR3 DNA reads as TGCAGTGCTAGGGCCGGGACTAGCCTCCCCAATGAGAAGTTCTTC.

This clonotype was seen more than once but under ten times. The chain uses TRBV5-1 and TRBJ2-7; tentative D call: TRBD1 (5 bases). Deletions cut 6 bases from V and 0 bases from J, with 10 bases between. The CDR3 length is 13 residues. Germline CDR1 reads SGHRS; CDR2 reads YFSETQ. The CDR3 DNA follows: TGCGCCAGCAAACTACAGGACTCCTACGAGCAGTACTTC. The encoded protein is CASKLQDSYEQYF.

The sample holds many counts of this clonotype. V gene TRBV6-2 or TRBV6-3 combines with J gene TRBJ1-1; 8 nucleotides line up with TRBD1. The germline V gene encodes CDR1 MNHEY and CDR2 SVGEGT. CDR3 length: 12 amino acids. V gave up 6 bases and J gave up 4 bases; unmatched junction bases: 1. The CDR3: CASRDRVTEAFF. The DNA of the CDR3 is TGTGCCAGCAGGGACAGGGTCACTGAAGCTTTCTTT.

J is TRBJ2-2 and V is TRBV6-1, with TRBD1 matching over 8 bases. This CDR3 is 16 amino acids long. Germline lookup yields CDR1 MNHNS and CDR2 SASEGT. After removal of 7 bases from V and 0 bases from J, the junction contained 7 bases not matched to a gene. The CDR3 here is CASTMTGAANTGELFF. CDR3 nucleotide sequence: TGTGCCAGCACCATGACAGGGGCCGCGAACACCGGGGAGCTGTTTTTT.

This clonotype was recorded a few times. The genes are TRBV2 and TRBJ2-3; the match to TRBD2 covers 9 bases. This CDR3 comprises 19 residues. V trimming: 6 bases; J trimming: 1 base; junction bases outside the gene matches: 17. Per germline, CDR1 SNHLY and CDR2 FYNNEI. The CDR3 here is CASSGTPGLAERRTDTQYF. In DNA form, the CDR3 reads TGTGCCAGCAGCGGAACCCCGGGACTAGCTGAAAGGCGCACAGATACGCAGTATTTT.

V usage is TRBV5-1 and J usage is TRBJ2-2, with 7 bases fitting TRBD1. The V gene end was trimmed by 0 bases and the J gene end by 1 base; junction bases not matched to a gene: 3. The V gene's germline CDR1 is SGHRS and CDR2 YFSETQ. This CDR3 is 16 amino acids long. In nucleotides, the CDR3 is TGCGCCAGCAGCTTGGGGACAGGTTGGAACACCGGGGAGCTGTTTTTT. This encodes CASSLGTGWNTGELFF. The variable domain in full, with the rest retrieved from reference TRBV5-1 and TRBJ2-2, is KAGVTQTPRYLIKTRGQQVTLSCSPISGHRSVSWYQQTPGQGLQFLFEYFSETQRNKGNFPGRFSGRQFSNSRSEMNVSTLELGDSALYLCASSLGTGWNTGELFFGEGSRLTVL.

This clonotype was seen more than once but under ten times. This chain uses TRBV29-1 with TRBJ1-2; no clear D gene. Germline CDR1 SQVTM, CDR2 ANQGSEA. CDR3 length: 12 residues. V lost 7 bases and J lost 4, with 13 bases in between. The CDR3 protein is CSGPGSSYGYTF. In nucleotides, the CDR3 is TGCAGCGGTCCTGGATCCTCCTATGGCTACACCTTC.